This passage covers 21 T cell receptor beta chains from one sample sequenced in a study of PD-1 blockade in classical Hodgkin lymphoma. All trial patients relapsed after autologous stem cell transplantation. TCRdb's table, derived via immunoSEQ multiplex PCR, lists solely in-frame clones and lacks some. The sample contains about 11,000 clones, roughly three quarters of which appear only once. The sequences come from peripheral blood mononuclear cells (PBMCs), collected at baseline. The origin of the receptors is a human donor with classical Hodgkin lymphoma.

The CDR3 here is CASSQGGQPQHF. CDR3 sequence (DNA): TGTGCCAGCAGCCAGGGGGGTCAGCCCCAGCATTTT. V gene TRBV25-1 combines with J gene TRBJ1-5; 7 bases agree with TRBD1. This CDR3 comprises 12 residues. Germline V CDR1 and CDR2: MGHDK, SYGVNS. Germline trimming cut 6 bases from V and 6 bases from J; bases unmatched to any gene: 2.

This clone came up once. V usage is TRBV5-6 and J usage is TRBJ2-7; D not certain. The germline V and J ends were trimmed by 1 base and 2 bases, with 16 bases remaining between them. The length of the CDR3 is 16 residues. In germline, CDR1 is SGHDT, CDR2 YYEEEE. The CDR3 region has the DNA TGTGCCAGCAGCTTGTTGACGGACCTACCACCCTACGAGCAGTACTTC. It yields the protein CASSLLTDLPPYEQYF.

V gene TRBV15 combines with J gene TRBJ1-1; 7 bases are shared with TRBD1. CDR1 is LNHNV, CDR2 YYDKDF, per germline (reference sequence). The CDR3 covers 15 residues. Trimming at V came to 0 bases and at J to 1 base, leaving 2 bases not matched to a gene. CDR3: CATSREDRRNTEAFF. The CDR3, as DNA: TGTGCCACCAGCAGAGAGGACAGGAGGAACACTGAAGCTTTCTTT.

V and J are TRBV10-2 and TRBJ2-4, with 13 bases aligning to TRBD2. There are 13 residues in the CDR3. Germline CDR1 is WSHSY and CDR2 is SAAADI. V lost 7 bases, J lost 15 bases, and 9 bases stayed unmatched. This CDR3 is CASNIRTSGSGYF. CDR3 bases: TGCGCCAGCAATATACGGACTAGCGGGAGCGGGTACTTC.

The chain employs TRBV7-9 and TRBJ2-3, with 7 bases that match TRBD1. Per germline, CDR1 SEHNR and CDR2 FQNEAQ (reference sequence). V was pared by 5 bases and J by 4 bases, with 12 bases of the junction left unmatched. The CDR3 sequence is 16 residues long. The CDR3 DNA is TGTGCCAGCAGCCCGAGACAGGGAAGGTCGTCAGATACGCAGTATTTT. This gives the protein CASSPRQGRSSDTQYF.

This chain links TRBV7-9 with TRBJ2-1, with D possibly being TRBD2 (5 bases). V was trimmed by 1 base and J by 3 bases, leaving 10 bases between them. Germline-derived CDR1 and CDR2 are SEHNR and FQNEAQ (reference sequence). This CDR3 region has 15 residues. The DNA of the CDR3 is TGTGCCAGCAGCTTAGTACCGAGGGACTACAATGAGCAGTTCTTC. Translation gives CASSLVPRDYNEQFF.

This clone was seen just once. The chain employs TRBV6-5 and TRBJ1-3, with D perhaps TRBD1 (5 bases). From germline, CDR1 is MNHEY and CDR2 SVGAGI. The CDR3 is 13 residues long. Trimming removed 7 bases from V and 1 base from J, with 8 bases in between. The CDR3 bases are TGTGCCAGCACTGGGGGTTCTGGAAACACCATATATTTT. Its translation is CASTGGSGNTIYF.

V is TRBV6-1 and J is TRBJ1-2; TRBD1 agrees at 9 bases. The CDR3 has 12 residues. CDR1 MNHNS and CDR2 SASEGT come from the germline V gene. CDR3 in amino acids: CVSSGQGPGYTF. CDR3 sequence (DNA): TGTGTCTCCTCGGGACAGGGCCCGGGCTACACCTTC.

The sample holds a few counts of this clone. The chain has TRBV25-1 and TRBJ2-5; no clear D. Germline V CDR1 and CDR2: MGHDK, SYGVNS. V lost 1 base, J lost 5 bases, and 11 bases lay in between. The CDR3 has 14 amino acids. As DNA, the CDR3 is TGTGCCAGCAGTGAATTGAGGACCCGGGAGACCCAGTACTTC. Translated: CASSELRTRETQYF.

CDR3 sequence: CASSPLENYEKLFF. The DNA for the CDR3 is TGTGCCAGCAGCCCCCTCGAAAACTATGAAAAACTGTTTTTT. The chain employs TRBV7-8 and TRBJ1-4; D gene ambiguous. V was shortened by 5 bases and J by 6 bases, with 13 bases between the two germline ends. The germline V gene encodes CDR1 SGHVS and CDR2 FQNEAQ. The CDR3 is made up of 14 amino acids.

The CDR3 nucleotides are TGTGCCAGCAGCTCATATCCGGGACTAGACTCCAATGAGCAGTTCTTC. The encoded protein is CASSSYPGLDSNEQFF. The rearrangement joins TRBV5-8 to TRBJ2-1; 8 nucleotides match TRBD2. Germline assignment: CDR1 SGHTS and CDR2 YDEGEE. The CDR3 is 16 amino acids. Losses at the gene ends were 3 bases for V and 6 bases for J; bases not matched to a gene: 11. Looking up the rest from reference TRBV5-8 and TRBJ2-1 gives the full variable domain: EAGVTQSPTHLIKTRGQQATLRCSPISGHTSVYWYQQALGLGLQFLLWYDEGEERNRGNFPPRFSGRQFPNYSSELNVNALELEDSALYLCASSSYPGLDSNEQFFGPGTRLTVL.

The chain couples TRBV13 to TRBJ2-5; D is perhaps TRBD2 (5 bases). The CDR3 has 14 residues. From germline, CDR1 is PRHDT and CDR2 FYEKMQ (reference sequence). Deletions cut 2 bases from V and 1 base from J, with 8 bases between. The DNA for the CDR3 is TGTGCCAGCAGCTTACGAGGGTCCCAAGAGACCCAGTACTTC. Its protein product is CASSLRGSQETQYF.

V and J are TRBV10-1 and TRBJ1-6; maybe TRBD1 (5 bases). Per germline, CDR1 WNHNN and CDR2 SYGVQD (reference sequence). The CDR3 is 15 amino acids. V lost 5 bases to trimming and J lost 7 bases, with 15 bases between them. CDR3 nucleotides: TGCGCCAGCAGTCCGTCGGCCAGGGCGAATTCACCCCTCCACTTT. Translating gives CASSPSARANSPLHF.

In this sample, this clone turned up once. This chain connects TRBV2 to TRBJ2-1; D uncertain. The CDR3 runs to 16 residues. The V end lost 0 bases, the J end lost 0 bases, and 9 bases lay between the germline ends. Germline CDR1 reads SNHLY; CDR2 reads FYNNEI. In DNA form, the CDR3 reads TGTGCCAGCAGTGAAGCGGGCGCCAGCTCCTACAATGAGCAGTTCTTC. The encoded protein is CASSEAGASSYNEQFF.

The chain combines TRBV6-1 with TRBJ1-4, with D maybe TRBD1 (6 bases). The CDR3 contains 14 residues. Germline V gives CDR1 MNHNS, CDR2 SASEGT. The V gene lost 4 bases and the J gene lost 6 bases, with 12 bases spanning the gap. The CDR3, as DNA: TGTGCCAGCAGTGTGGGGCAGGGGTATGAAAAACTGTTTTTT. This gives the protein CASSVGQGYEKLFF.

This clone was seen a few times. This chain connects TRBV5-6 to TRBJ1-6; perhaps TRBD1 as D (5 bases). The germline CDR1 and CDR2 sequences are SGHDT and YYEEEE. Deletions cut 4 bases from V and 7 bases from J, with 18 bases between. The CDR3 is 16 amino acids. The CDR3 DNA sequence: TGTGCCAGCAGCAACACGGACCGGGACCCAAATTCACCCCTCCACTTT. It yields the protein CASSNTDRDPNSPLHF. The whole variable domain, filled in from reference TRBV5-6 and TRBJ1-6, reads DAGVTQSPTHLIKTRGQQVTLRCSPKSGHDTVSWYQQALGQGPQFIFQYYEEEERQRGNFPDRFSGHQFPNYSSELNVNALLLGDSALYLCASSNTDRDPNSPLHFGNGTRLTVT.

The J gene is TRBJ2-7, the V gene TRBV27; 12 bases line up with TRBD2. Germline trimming cut 3 bases from V and 7 bases from J; bases unmatched to any gene: 10. The CDR3 length is 16 residues. Per germline, CDR1 MNHEY and CDR2 SMNVEV (reference sequence). The CDR3 nucleotides are TGTGCCAGCAGTTTCTTTGCGGGACTAGCGGGTAAAGAGCAGTACTTC. It codes for CASSFFAGLAGKEQYF.

The J gene is TRBJ2-7, the V gene TRBV7-6; D is ambiguous. V shed 1 base and J shed 3 bases, with 7 bases lying between them. Germline V CDR1 and CDR2: SGHVS, FNYEAQ. CDR3 length equals 13 residues. The CDR3 bases are TGTGCCAGCAGCTTAGGCGACGGCTACGAGCAGTACTTC. It specifies CASSLGDGYEQYF. Supplemented by reference TRBV7-6 and TRBJ2-7, the full variable domain reads GAGVSQSPRYKVTKRGQDVALRCDPISGHVSLYWYRQALGQGPEFLTYFNYEAQQDKSGLPNDRFSAERPEGSISTLTIQRTEQRDSAMYRCASSLGDGYEQYFGPGTRLTVT.

The chain recombines TRBV27 with TRBJ2-1; 10 nucleotides agree with TRBD1. Germline assignment: CDR1 MNHEY and CDR2 SMNVEV (reference sequence). V shed 5 bases and J 0 bases; nucleotides not matched to a gene: 10. The CDR3 contains 18 residues. In DNA form, the CDR3 reads TGTGCCAGCAGTGGGGGACAGGGGTTTTGGAGCTCCTACAATGAGCAGTTCTTC. Protein: CASSGGQGFWSSYNEQFF.

The DNA for the CDR3 is TGTGCCACCCGAGGTGGAGTGCCCCCCCAGGTGCAGTACTTC. Protein: CATRGGVPPQVQYF. The V call is TRBV19, the J call TRBJ2-7; no clear D. CDR3 length equals 14 residues. V lost 10 bases to trimming and J lost 9 bases, with 25 bases between them. Per germline, CDR1 LNHDA and CDR2 SQIVND (reference sequence).

This clone was detected only once. The rearrangement uses TRBV11-2 and TRBJ2-7; 8 bases agree with TRBD2. The CDR3 sequence is 15 residues long. Germline assignment: CDR1 SGHAT and CDR2 FQNNGV. Trimming took 1 base from V and 1 from J; bases not matched to a gene: 3. CDR3 residues: CASSLVSGTSYEQYF. CDR3 DNA: TGTGCCAGCAGCTTAGTTAGCGGGACTTCCTACGAGCAGTACTTC.